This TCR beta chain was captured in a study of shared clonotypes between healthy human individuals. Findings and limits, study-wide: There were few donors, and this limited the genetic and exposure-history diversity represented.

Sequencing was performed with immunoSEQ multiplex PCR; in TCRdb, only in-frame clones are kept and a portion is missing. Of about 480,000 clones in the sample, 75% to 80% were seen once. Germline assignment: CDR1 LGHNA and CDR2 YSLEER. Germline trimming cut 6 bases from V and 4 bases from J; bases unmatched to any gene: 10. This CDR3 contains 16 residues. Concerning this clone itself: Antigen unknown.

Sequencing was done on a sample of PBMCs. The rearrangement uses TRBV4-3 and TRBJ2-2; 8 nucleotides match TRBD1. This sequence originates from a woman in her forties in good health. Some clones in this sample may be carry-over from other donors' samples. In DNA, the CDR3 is TGCGCCAGCAGTAACGACCGAGACAGGGGCACCGGGGAGCTGTTTTTT. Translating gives CASSNDRDRGTGELFF.